Given below is one TCR beta chain in context. The sample belongs to a study of blood T cell repertoires in COVID-19. Study-level information: Sites across the United States, Italy and Spain contributed samples from acute and convalescent COVID-19.

The CDR3 spans 13 residues. Trimming cost V 4 bases and J 3 bases, with 10 bases left between them. Germline V gene sequence: CDR1 LNHDA, CDR2 SQIVND (reference sequence). As handled by the study authors: Reference gene primer amplification in the assay estimated nucleated cell counts. Profiling relied on immunoSEQ multiplex PCR, and the TCRdb table lists in-frame clones only, not all of them. That table furnishes V, J and clone size, whereas the DNA furnished D and trimming. Of 70,000 or so clones listed, approximately 90% were seen once; the top ten hold 3.9%. The specimen sequenced was peripheral blood. The source is a man between 65 and 85 years old with active COVID-19. The chain employs TRBV19 and TRBJ2-7; possibly TRBD2 for D (5 bases). In DNA form, the CDR3 reads TGTGCCAGTAGTACCGTTGGAGGCTACGAGCAGTACTTC. Translated: CASSTVGGYEQYF.